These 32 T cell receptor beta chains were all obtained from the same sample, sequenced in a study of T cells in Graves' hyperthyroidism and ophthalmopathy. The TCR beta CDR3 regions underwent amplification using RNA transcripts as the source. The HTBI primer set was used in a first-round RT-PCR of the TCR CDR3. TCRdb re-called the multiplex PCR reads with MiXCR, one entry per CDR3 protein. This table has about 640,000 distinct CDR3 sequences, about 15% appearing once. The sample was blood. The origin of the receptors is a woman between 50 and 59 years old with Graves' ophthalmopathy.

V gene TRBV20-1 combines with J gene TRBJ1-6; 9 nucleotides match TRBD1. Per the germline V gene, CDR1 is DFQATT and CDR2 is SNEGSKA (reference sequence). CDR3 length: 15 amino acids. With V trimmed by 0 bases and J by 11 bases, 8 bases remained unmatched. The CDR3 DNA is TGCAGTGCTAGAGAAAAGGGACAGGGAGGACCACCCCTCCACTTT. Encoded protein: CSAREKGQGGPPLHF.

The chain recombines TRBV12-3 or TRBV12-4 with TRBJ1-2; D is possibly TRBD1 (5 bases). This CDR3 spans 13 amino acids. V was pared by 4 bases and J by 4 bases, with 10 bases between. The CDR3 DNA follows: TGTGCCAGCAGTTACCCCGGGGCCTATGGCTACACCTTC. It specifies CASSYPGAYGYTF.

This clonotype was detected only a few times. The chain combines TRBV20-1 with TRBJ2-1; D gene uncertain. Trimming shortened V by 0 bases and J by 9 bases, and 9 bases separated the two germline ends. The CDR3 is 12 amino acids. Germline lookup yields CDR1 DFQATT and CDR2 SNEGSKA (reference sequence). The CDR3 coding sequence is TGCAGTGCTAGAGATTTGACAACTGAGCAGTTCTTC. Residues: CSARDLTTEQFF.

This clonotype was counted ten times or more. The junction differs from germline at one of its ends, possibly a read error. CDR3 DNA: TGCAGTGCTAGTGGGGGTGAGGGTGGAGATGCGCAGTATTTT. This translates into CSASGGEGGDAQYF. V gene TRBV20-1 combines with J gene TRBJ2-3, with D perhaps matching TRBD1 or TRBD2 (5 bases each). Germline V lookup: CDR1 DFQATT, CDR2 SNEGSKA (reference sequence). The CDR3 length is 14 residues.

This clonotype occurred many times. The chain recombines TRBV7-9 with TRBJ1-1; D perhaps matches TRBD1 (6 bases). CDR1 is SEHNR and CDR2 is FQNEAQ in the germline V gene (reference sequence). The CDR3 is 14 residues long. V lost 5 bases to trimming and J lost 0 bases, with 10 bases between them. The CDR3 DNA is TGTGCCAGCAGCGAACAGGGAGTGAACACTGAAGCTTTCTTT. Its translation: CASSEQGVNTEAFF.

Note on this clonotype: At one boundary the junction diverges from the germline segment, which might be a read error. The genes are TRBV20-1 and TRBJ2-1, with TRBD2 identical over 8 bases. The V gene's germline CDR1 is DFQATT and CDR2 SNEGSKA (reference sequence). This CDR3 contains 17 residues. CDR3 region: CSAGDWATSAHYNEQFF. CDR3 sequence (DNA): TGCAGTGCTGGAGATTGGGCGACTAGCGCCCACTACAATGAGCAGTTCTTC.

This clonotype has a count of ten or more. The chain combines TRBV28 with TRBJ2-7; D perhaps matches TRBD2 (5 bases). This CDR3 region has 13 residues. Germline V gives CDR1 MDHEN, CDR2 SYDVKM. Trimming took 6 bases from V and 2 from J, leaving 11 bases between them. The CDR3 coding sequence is TGTGCCAGCAGGCCGGGATACGCCTACGAGCAGTACTTC. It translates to CASRPGYAYEQYF.

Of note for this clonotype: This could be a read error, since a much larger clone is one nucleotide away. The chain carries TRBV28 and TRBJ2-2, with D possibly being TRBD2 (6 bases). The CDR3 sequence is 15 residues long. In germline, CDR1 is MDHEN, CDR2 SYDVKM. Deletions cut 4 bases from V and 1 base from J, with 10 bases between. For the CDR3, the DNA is TGTGCCAGCAGTTCCGCGGGATTGAACACCGGGGAGCTGTTTTTT. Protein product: CASSSAGLNTGELFF.

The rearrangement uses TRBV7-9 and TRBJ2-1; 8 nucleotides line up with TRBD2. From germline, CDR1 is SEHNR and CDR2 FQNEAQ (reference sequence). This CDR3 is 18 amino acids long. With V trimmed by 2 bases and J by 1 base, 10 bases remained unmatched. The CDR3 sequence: CASSLFDGRAGSYNEQFF. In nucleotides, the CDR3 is TGTGCCAGCAGCTTATTTGACGGGAGGGCCGGGTCCTACAATGAGCAGTTCTTC.

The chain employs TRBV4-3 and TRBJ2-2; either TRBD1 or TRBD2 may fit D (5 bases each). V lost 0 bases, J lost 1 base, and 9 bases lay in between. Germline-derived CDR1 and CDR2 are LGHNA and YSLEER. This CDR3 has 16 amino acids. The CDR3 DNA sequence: TGCGCCAGCAGCCAAGATCGTGGGGGGAACACCGGGGAGCTGTTTTTT. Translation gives CASSQDRGGNTGELFF.

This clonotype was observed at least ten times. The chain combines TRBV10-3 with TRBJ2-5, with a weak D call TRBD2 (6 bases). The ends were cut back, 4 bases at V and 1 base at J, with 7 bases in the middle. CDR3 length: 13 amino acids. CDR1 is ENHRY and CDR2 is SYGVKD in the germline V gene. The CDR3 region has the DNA TGTGCCATCAGTGCCGGGGGCCAAGAGACCCAGTACTTC. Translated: CAISAGGQETQYF.

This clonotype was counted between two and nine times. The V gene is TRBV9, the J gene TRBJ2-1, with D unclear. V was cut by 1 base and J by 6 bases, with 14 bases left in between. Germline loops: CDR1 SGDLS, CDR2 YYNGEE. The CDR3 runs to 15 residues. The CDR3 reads CASSVSSFLFNEQFF. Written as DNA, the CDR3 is TGTGCCAGCAGCGTAAGCTCATTCCTTTTCAATGAGCAGTTCTTC.

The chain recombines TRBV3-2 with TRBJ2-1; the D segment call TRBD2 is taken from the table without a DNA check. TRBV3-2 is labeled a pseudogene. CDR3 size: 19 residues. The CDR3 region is CASSQDITGGGSWYNEQFF. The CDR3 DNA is TGTGCCAGCAGCCAAGATATCACGGGAGGGGGTAGTTGGTACAATGAGCAGTTCTTC.

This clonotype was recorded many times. In DNA, the CDR3 is TGTGCCAGCAGCTTAGGCGGTTCTGGCGGAATCTATGGCTACACCTTC. This sequence encodes CASSLGGSGGIYGYTF. The chain employs TRBV11-3 and TRBJ1-2, with no clear D. The CDR3 runs to 16 residues. The germline V and J ends were trimmed by 1 base and 4 bases, with 16 bases remaining between them. CDR1 and CDR2 from the germline V gene are SGHNT and YENEEA.

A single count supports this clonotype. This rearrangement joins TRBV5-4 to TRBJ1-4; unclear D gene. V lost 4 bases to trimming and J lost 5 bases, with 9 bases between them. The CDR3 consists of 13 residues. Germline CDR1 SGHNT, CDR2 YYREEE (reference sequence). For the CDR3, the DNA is TGTGCCAGCAGCCCCTCGGGGAATGAAAAACTGTTTTTT. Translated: CASSPSGNEKLFF.

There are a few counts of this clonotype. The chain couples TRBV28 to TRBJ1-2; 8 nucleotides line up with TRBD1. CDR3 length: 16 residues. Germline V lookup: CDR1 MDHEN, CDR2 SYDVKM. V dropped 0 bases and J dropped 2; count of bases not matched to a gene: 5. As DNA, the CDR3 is TGTGCCAGCAGTTTATGGGGGGGACAGGAGAACTATGGCTACACCTTC. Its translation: CASSLWGGQENYGYTF.

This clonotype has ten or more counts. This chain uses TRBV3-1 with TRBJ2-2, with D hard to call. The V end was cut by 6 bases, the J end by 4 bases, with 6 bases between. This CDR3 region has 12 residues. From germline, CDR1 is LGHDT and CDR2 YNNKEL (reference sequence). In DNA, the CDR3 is TGTGCCAGCAGTCACCGCACCGGGGAGCTGTTTTTT. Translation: CASSHRTGELFF.

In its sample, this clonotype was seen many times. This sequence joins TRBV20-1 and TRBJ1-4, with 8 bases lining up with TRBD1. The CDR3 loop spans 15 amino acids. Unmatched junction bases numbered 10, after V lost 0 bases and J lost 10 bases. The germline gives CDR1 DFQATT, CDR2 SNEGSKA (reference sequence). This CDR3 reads CSARDRRQGAGKLFF. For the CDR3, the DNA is TGCAGTGCTAGAGATCGGCGCCAGGGGGCAGGAAAACTGTTTTTT.

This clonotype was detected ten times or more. CDR3 protein: CSARRGRAVQETQYF. For the CDR3, the DNA is TGCAGTGCTCGACGCGGGAGGGCCGTCCAAGAGACCCAGTACTTC. The V gene is TRBV20-1, the J gene TRBJ2-5, with 9 bases lining up with TRBD2. This CDR3 spans 15 amino acids. With V trimmed by 5 bases and J by 1 base, 8 bases remained unmatched. Germline V gives CDR1 DFQATT, CDR2 SNEGSKA (reference sequence).

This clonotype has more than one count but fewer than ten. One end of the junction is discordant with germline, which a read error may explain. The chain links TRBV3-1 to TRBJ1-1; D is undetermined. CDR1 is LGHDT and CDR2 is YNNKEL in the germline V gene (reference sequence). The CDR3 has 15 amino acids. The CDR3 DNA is TGTGCCAGCAGCCAAGCTCTAAGTCGGAACACTGAAACTTTCTTT. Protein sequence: CASSQALSRNTETFF.

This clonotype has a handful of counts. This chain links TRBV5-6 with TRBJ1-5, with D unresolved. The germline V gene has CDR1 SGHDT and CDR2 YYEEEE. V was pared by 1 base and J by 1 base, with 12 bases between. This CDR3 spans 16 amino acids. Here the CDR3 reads CASSLRTGISNQPQHF. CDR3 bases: TGTGCCAGCAGCTTGCGGACGGGGATCAGCAATCAGCCCCAGCATTTT. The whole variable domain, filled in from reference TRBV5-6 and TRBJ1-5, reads DAGVTQSPTHLIKTRGQQVTLRCSPKSGHDTVSWYQQALGQGPQFIFQYYEEEERQRGNFPDRFSGHQFPNYSSELNVNALLLGDSALYLCASSLRTGISNQPQHFGDGTRLSIL.

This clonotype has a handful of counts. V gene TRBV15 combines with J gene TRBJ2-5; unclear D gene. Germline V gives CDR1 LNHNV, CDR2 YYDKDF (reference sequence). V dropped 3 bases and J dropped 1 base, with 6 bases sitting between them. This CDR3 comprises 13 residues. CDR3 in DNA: TGTGCCACCAGCAGGTCCGGCCAAGAGACCCAGTACTTC. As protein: CATSRSGQETQYF. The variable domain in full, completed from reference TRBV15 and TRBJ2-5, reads DAMVIQNPRYQVTQFGKPVTLSCSQTLNHNVMYWYQQKSSQAPKLLFHYYDKDFNNEADTPDNFQSRRPNTSFCFLDIRSPGLGDTAMYLCATSRSGQETQYFGPGTRLLVL.

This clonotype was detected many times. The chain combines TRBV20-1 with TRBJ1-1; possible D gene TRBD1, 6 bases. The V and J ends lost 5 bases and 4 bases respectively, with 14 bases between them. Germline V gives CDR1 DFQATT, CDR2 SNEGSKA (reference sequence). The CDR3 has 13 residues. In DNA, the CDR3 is TGCAGTGCTGCCGGACAGTCCAGCACTGAAGCTTTCTTT. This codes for CSAAGQSSTEAFF.

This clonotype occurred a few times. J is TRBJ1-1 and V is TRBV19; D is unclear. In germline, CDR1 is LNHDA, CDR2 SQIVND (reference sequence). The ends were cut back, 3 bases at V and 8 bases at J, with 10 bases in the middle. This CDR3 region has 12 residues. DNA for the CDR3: TGTGCCAGTAGTATTCTCTCCTCAGAAGCTTTCTTT. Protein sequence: CASSILSSEAFF.

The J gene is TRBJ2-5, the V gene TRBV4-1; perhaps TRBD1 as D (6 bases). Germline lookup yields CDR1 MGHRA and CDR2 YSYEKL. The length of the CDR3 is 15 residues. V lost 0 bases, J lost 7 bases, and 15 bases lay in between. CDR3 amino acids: CASSQDLRGIGTQYF. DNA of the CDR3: TGCGCCAGCAGCCAAGATCTCAGGGGAATTGGGACCCAGTACTTC.

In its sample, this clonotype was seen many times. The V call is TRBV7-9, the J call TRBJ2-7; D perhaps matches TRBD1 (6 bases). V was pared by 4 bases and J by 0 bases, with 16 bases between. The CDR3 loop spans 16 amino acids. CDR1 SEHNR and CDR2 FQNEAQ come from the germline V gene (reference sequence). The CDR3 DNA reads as TGTGCCAGCAGCTCCACAGGGATTGGTAACTCCTACGAGCAGTACTTC. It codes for CASSSTGIGNSYEQYF.

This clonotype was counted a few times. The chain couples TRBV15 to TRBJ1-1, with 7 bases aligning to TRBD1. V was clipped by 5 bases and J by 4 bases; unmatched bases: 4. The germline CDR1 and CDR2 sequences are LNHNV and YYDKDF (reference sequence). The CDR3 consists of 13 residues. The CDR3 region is CATSLRQGTEAFF. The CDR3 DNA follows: TGTGCCACCAGCCTTAGACAGGGCACTGAAGCTTTCTTT.

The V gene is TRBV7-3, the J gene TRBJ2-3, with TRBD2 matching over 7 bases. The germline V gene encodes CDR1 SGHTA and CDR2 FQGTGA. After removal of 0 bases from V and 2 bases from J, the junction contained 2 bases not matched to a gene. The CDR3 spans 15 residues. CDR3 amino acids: CASSLTGDYTDTQYF. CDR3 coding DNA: TGTGCCAGCAGCTTAACGGGGGACTACACAGATACGCAGTATTTT. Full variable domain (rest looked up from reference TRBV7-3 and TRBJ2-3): GAGVSQTPSNKVTEKGKYVELRCDPISGHTALYWYRQSLGQGPEFLIYFQGTGAADDSGLPNDRFFAVRPEGSVSTLKIQRTERGDSAVYLCASSLTGDYTDTQYFGPGTRLTVL.

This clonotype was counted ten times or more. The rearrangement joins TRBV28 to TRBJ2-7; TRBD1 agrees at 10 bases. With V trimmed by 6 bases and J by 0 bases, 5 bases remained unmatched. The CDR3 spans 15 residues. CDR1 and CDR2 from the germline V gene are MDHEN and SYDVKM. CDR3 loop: CASRKTGGDSYEQYF. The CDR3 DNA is TGTGCCAGCAGGAAGACAGGGGGCGACTCCTACGAGCAGTACTTC.

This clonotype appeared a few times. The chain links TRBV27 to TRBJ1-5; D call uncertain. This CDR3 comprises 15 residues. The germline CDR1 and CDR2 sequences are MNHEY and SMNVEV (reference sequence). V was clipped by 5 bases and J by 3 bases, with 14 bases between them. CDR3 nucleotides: TGTGCCAGCAGTGCCCTGCCACCCAACAATCAGCCCCAGCATTTT. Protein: CASSALPPNNQPQHF.

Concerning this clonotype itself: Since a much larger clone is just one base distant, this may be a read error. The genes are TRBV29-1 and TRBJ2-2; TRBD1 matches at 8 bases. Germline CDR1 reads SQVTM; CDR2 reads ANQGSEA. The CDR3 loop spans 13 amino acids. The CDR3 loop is CNVGQGGTGELFF. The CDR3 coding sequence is TGCAACGTTGGACAGGGAGGCACCGGGGAGCTGTTTTTT.

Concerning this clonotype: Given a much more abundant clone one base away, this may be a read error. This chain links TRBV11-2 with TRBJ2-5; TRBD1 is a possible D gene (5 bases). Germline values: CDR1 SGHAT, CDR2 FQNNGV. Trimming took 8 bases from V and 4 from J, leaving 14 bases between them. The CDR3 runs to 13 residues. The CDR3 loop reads CASAPGRGETQYF. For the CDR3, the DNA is TGTGCCAGCGCTCCGGGTAGGGGAGAGACCCAGTACTTC.